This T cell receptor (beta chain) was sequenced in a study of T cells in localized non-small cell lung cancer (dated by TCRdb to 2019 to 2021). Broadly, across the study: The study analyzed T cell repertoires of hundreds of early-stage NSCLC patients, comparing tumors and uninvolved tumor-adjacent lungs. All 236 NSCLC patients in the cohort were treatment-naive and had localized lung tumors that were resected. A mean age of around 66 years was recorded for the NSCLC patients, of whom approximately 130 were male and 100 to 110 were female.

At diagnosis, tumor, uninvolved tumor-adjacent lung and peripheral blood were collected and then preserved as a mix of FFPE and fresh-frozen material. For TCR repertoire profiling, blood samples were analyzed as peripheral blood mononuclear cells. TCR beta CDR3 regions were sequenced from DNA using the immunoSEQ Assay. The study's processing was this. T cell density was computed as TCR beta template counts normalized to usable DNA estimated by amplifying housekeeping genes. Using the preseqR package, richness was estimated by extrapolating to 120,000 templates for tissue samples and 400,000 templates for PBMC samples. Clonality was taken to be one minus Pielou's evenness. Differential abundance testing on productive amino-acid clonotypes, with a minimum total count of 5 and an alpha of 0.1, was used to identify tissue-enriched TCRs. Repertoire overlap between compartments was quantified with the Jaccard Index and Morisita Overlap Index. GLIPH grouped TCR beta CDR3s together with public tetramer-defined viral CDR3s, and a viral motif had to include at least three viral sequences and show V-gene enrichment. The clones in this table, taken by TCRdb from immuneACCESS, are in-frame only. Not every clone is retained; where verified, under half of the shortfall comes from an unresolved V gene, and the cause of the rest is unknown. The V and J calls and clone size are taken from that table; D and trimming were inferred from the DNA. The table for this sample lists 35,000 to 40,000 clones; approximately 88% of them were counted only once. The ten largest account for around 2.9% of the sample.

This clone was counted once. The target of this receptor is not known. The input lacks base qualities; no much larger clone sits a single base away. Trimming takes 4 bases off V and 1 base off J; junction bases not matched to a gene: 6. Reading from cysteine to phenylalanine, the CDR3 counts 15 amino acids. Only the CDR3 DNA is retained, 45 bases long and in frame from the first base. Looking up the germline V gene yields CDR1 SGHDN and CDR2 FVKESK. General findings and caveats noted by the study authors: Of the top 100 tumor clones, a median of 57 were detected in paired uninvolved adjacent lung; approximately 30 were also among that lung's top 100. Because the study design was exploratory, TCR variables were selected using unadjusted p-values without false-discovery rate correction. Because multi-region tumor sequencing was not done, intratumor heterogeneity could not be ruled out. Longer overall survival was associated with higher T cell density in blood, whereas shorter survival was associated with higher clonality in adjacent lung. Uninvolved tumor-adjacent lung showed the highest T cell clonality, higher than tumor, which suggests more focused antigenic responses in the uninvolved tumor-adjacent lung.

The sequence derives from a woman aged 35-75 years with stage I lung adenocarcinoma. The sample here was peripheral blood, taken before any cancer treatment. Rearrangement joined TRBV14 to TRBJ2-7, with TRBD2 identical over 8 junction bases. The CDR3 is CASSPGTRGSYEQYF. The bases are TGTGCCAGCAGCCCAGGGACTAGAGGATCCTACGAGCAGTACTTC.